The source of this T cell receptor (beta chain) is a study of cytomegalovirus exposure and HLA in healthy donors. Whole-study context: In an early release, HLA-typed donors contributed 75 million to 85 million unique TCR sequences.

V was clipped by 8 bases and J by 0 bases, with 14 bases between them. In germline, CDR1 is SNHLY, CDR2 FYNNEI. This CDR3 comprises 14 residues. PCR involved 60 Vbeta and 13 Jbeta primers. Method: immunoSEQ multiplex PCR; TCRdb's copy keeps in-frame clones and lacks some. Of more than 90,000 clones in the sample, 65% to 85% were seen once. The receptor was derived from a man aged 50-59 years in good health and CMV-seropositive. The rearrangement links TRBV2 to TRBJ2-7, with a tentative D call TRBD2 (6 bases). The sample taken for sequencing was PBMCs. The CDR3 coding sequence is TGTGCCAGCGACCTCGGGGACTCCTCCTACGAGCAGTACTTC. Its protein is CASDLGDSSYEQYF. Variable domain in full (rest from reference TRBV2 and TRBJ2-7): EPEVTQTPSHQVTQMGQEVILRCVPISNHLYFYWYRQILGQKVEFLVSFYNNEISEKSEIFDDQFSVERPDGSNFTLKIRSTKLEDSAMYFCASDLGDSSYEQYFGPGTRLTVT.